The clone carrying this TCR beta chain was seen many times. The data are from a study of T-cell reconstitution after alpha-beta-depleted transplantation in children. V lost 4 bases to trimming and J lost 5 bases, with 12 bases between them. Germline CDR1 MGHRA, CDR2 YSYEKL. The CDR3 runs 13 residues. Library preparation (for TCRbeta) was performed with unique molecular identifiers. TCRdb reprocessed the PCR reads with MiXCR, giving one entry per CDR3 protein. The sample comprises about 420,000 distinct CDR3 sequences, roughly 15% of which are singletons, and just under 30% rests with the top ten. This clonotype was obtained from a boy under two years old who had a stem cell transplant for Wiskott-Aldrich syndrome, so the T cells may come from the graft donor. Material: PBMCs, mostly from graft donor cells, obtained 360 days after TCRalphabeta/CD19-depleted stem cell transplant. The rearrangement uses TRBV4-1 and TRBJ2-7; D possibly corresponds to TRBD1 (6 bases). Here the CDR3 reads CASSRTVVNEQYF. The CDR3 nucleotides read TGCGCCAGCAGCCGGACAGTAGTTAACGAGCAGTACTTC.